This entry lists 32 T cell receptor beta chains sequenced from one sample in a study of T cells in Graves' hyperthyroidism and ophthalmopathy. RNA transcripts yielded amplified TCR beta CDR3 regions. The primer set for the first-round RT-PCR of the TCR CDR3 was HTBI. TCRdb independently ran MiXCR on the multiplex PCR reads; one entry per CDR3 protein. This table holds under 350,000 distinct CDR3 sequences, roughly a fifth found once. The sequenced sample was blood. These receptors all stem from a woman between 45 and 60 years old with Graves' hyperthyroidism.

This clonotype was counted many times. The chain uses TRBV18 and TRBJ1-2; unclear D gene. Per the germline V gene, CDR1 is KGHSH and CDR2 is LQKENI. This CDR3 is 15 amino acids long. Trimming left V 1 base short and J 0 bases short, with 9 bases between. The CDR3 reads CASSPQDGANYGYTF. In DNA form, the CDR3 reads TGTGCCAGCTCACCACAGGACGGAGCTAACTATGGCTACACCTTC.

This sequence joins TRBV12-3 or TRBV12-4 and TRBJ1-6; D possibly corresponds to TRBD1 (6 bases). Trimming took 1 base from V and 16 from J, leaving 23 bases between them. CDR3 size: 16 residues. The CDR3 protein is CASSLGLGGAGLGLHF. The DNA of the CDR3 is TGTGCCAGCAGTTTAGGGCTGGGGGGCGCGGGTCTTGGGCTCCACTTT.

This clonotype was observed at least ten times. J is TRBJ2-5 and V is TRBV7-8; 13 nucleotides line up with TRBD2. This CDR3 has 17 amino acids. The V segment lost 7 bases and the J segment 0 bases; nucleotides outside the gene matches: 8. The germline gives CDR1 SGHVS, CDR2 FQNEAQ. The CDR3 sequence is CASNEGLAGPYQETQYF. In DNA, the CDR3 is TGTGCCAGCAACGAGGGACTAGCGGGGCCGTACCAAGAGACCCAGTACTTC.

Comment on this clonotype: A much larger clone sits a single nucleotide away, making a read error possible. CDR3 amino acids: CTSGLSPNTEAFF. The CDR3 coding sequence is TGTACTAGTGGTTTGTCTCCGAACACTGAAGCTTTCTTT. This sequence joins TRBV12-5 and TRBJ1-1; D gene unclear. Germline CDR1 reads LGHNT; CDR2 reads FRNRAP. The CDR3 covers 13 residues.

This clonotype has only a few counts. The V and J genes are TRBV27 and TRBJ2-7; D remains unclear. The CDR3 covers 14 residues. Germline V gene sequence: CDR1 MNHEY, CDR2 SMNVEV (reference sequence). With 0 bases removed from V and 1 base from J, the gap between germline ends came to 7 bases. The CDR3 bases are TGTGCCAGCAGTTTATCCCCGGGTTCCTACGAGCAGTACTTC. The encoded protein is CASSLSPGSYEQYF.

This clonotype was picked up a small number of times. At one of its ends the junction is not consistent with the germline gene, which may arise from a read error. CDR3 sequence: CASSLRERYF. The CDR3 region has the DNA TGCGCCAGCAGCCTCCGCGAGCGGTACTTC. The chain recombines TRBV5-1 with TRBJ2-7; no definite D call. There are 10 residues in the CDR3. Per the germline V gene, CDR1 is SGHRS and CDR2 is YFSETQ.

CDR3 bases: TGTGCCAGCGTATCGACTAGCCTCAATGAGCAGTTCTTC. This sequence encodes CASVSTSLNEQFF. V usage is TRBV6-2 or TRBV6-3 and J usage is TRBJ2-1; 7 bases are shared with TRBD2. V shed 8 bases, J shed 6 bases, and the junction held 7 bases outside the gene matches. There are 13 residues in the CDR3. Germline V gene data show CDR1 as MNHEY and CDR2 as SVGEGT.

This clonotype was observed a handful of times. The chain couples TRBV19 to TRBJ2-1; TRBD1 or TRBD2 may be the D gene (5 bases each). Trimming removed 2 bases from V and 6 bases from J, with 20 bases in between. The CDR3 runs 17 residues. The germline V gene has CDR1 LNHDA and CDR2 SQIVND (reference sequence). The CDR3 is CASSIQGGQGLGNEQFF. In DNA form, the CDR3 reads TGTGCCAGTAGTATACAAGGCGGGCAGGGTCTTGGCAATGAGCAGTTCTTC.

The chain uses TRBV7-9 and TRBJ2-5; TRBD2 matches 7 bases. V lost 1 base and J lost 2; bases outside the gene matches: 7. CDR3 length: 16 amino acids. CDR1 is SEHNR, CDR2 FQNEAQ, per germline (reference sequence). The CDR3 bases are TGTGCCAGCAGCTTAGAGCCCGGGACTATACAAGAGACCCAGTACTTC. It encodes CASSLEPGTIQETQYF.

This clonotype was observed at least ten times. The CDR3 nucleotides read TGTGCCAGCAGCCCTGGACCCGGCCATGGCACAGATACGCAGTATTTT. It is translated as CASSPGPGHGTDTQYF. The chain combines TRBV7-6 with TRBJ2-3; D call uncertain. Per the germline V gene, CDR1 is SGHVS and CDR2 is FNYEAQ. Trimming stripped 5 bases from V and 1 base from J, with 16 bases between. The CDR3 runs 16 residues.

The chain recombines TRBV5-1 with TRBJ2-2, with D perhaps TRBD2 (6 bases). This CDR3 is 15 amino acids long. The V gene lost 3 bases and the J gene lost 6 bases, with 15 bases spanning the gap. Germline values: CDR1 SGHRS, CDR2 YFSETQ. The CDR3 nucleotides are TGCGCCAGCAGCTCGGAGGGAAACTTCGCCGGGGAGCTGTTTTTT. Protein: CASSSEGNFAGELFF.

This rearrangement joins TRBV7-9 to TRBJ1-5, with D possibly matching TRBD1 (6 bases). Germline-derived CDR1 and CDR2 are SEHNR and FQNEAQ (reference sequence). This CDR3 is 16 amino acids long. V was clipped by 5 bases and J by 4 bases, with 18 bases between them. In DNA form, the CDR3 reads TGTGCCAGCAGCCCGGGACACTCTCTGGGGAATCAGCCCCAGCATTTT. As protein: CASSPGHSLGNQPQHF.

This clonotype was counted at least ten times. The chain employs TRBV11-2 and TRBJ1-1; TRBD1 might be the D (5 bases). The V gene's germline CDR1 is SGHAT and CDR2 FQNNGV. The germline V and J ends were trimmed by 1 base and 5 bases, with 17 bases remaining between them. The length of the CDR3 is 16 residues. CDR3 coding DNA: TGTGCCAGCAGCTTAGCCCTATTAGGGGCGCGGACTGAAGCTTTCTTT. Translation gives CASSLALLGARTEAFF.

At least ten counts were recorded for this clonotype. The CDR3 coding sequence is TGTGCCAGCGGAACACGGATACCCTACGAGCAGTACTTC. This codes for CASGTRIPYEQYF. This chain uses TRBV6-1 with TRBJ2-7; D gene ambiguous. CDR3 length equals 13 residues. From germline, CDR1 is MNHNS and CDR2 SASEGT. V dropped 8 bases and J dropped 2 bases, with 13 bases sitting between them.

In its sample, this clonotype was seen a few times. The chain has TRBV5-1 and TRBJ1-2; D perhaps matches TRBD1 (6 bases). The germline V gene encodes CDR1 SGHRS and CDR2 YFSETQ. This CDR3 comprises 14 residues. Trimming left V 4 bases short and J 4 bases short, with 14 bases between. CDR3 sequence reads: CASSLPGVGYGYTF. The CDR3 coding sequence is TGCGCCAGCAGCCTACCAGGGGTAGGCTATGGCTACACCTTC. Looking up the rest from reference TRBV5-1 and TRBJ1-2 gives the full variable domain: KAGVTQTPRYLIKTRGQQVTLSCSPISGHRSVSWYQQTPGQGLQFLFEYFSETQRNKGNFPGRFSGRQFSNSRSEMNVSTLELGDSALYLCASSLPGVGYGYTFGSGTRLTVV.

At least ten counts were recorded for this clonotype. V is TRBV20-1 and J is TRBJ2-1, with 16 nucleotides matching TRBD2. The CDR3 is 16 residues long. Germline assignment: CDR1 DFQATT and CDR2 SNEGSKA (reference sequence). V shed 0 bases and J 10 bases; nucleotides not matched to a gene: 6. The CDR3 DNA sequence: TGCAGTGCTAGAGATGTGGGACTAGCGGGAGGGGGGGAGCAGTTCTTC. Its translation is CSARDVGLAGGGEQFF.

This sequence joins TRBV10-2 and TRBJ2-1; D is tentatively TRBD1 or TRBD2 (5 bases each). The V gene's germline CDR1 is WSHSY and CDR2 SAAADI. The CDR3 has 15 residues. Trimming cost V 11 bases and J 0 bases, with 17 bases left between them. CDR3 nucleotides: TGCGCCGAAGGGACGGTCACCCTCTCCTACAATGAGCAGTTCTTC. Residues: CAEGTVTLSYNEQFF.

This clonotype came up many times. The chain couples TRBV20-1 to TRBJ2-7, with TRBD1 identical over 10 bases. The length of the CDR3 is 16 residues. V gave up 3 bases and J gave up 1 base; unmatched junction bases: 9. Germline CDR1 and CDR2: DFQATT and SNEGSKA (reference sequence). CDR3 sequence reads: CSARGRPGQGSYEQYF. The CDR3 DNA reads as TGCAGTGCTAGGGGGCGCCCGGGACAGGGGTCCTACGAGCAGTACTTC.

There are many counts of this clonotype. This rearrangement joins TRBV18 to TRBJ2-2; D remains ambiguous. With 3 bases removed from V and 3 bases from J, the gap between germline ends came to 11 bases. CDR3 length: 15 residues. The germline gives CDR1 KGHSH, CDR2 LQKENI. The CDR3 sequence is CASSPRAEDTGELFF. In nucleotides, the CDR3 is TGTGCCAGCTCACCTAGAGCAGAGGACACCGGGGAGCTGTTTTTT.

This clonotype was recorded a few times. The gene calls are TRBV19 and TRBJ2-7; D is tentatively TRBD1 or TRBD2 (5 bases each). Per the germline V gene, CDR1 is LNHDA and CDR2 is SQIVND (reference sequence). This CDR3 spans 14 amino acids. Trimming took 4 bases from V and 2 from J, leaving 12 bases between them. CDR3 amino acids: CASSKGTGPYEQYF. DNA of the CDR3: TGTGCCAGTAGTAAGGGGACCGGACCCTACGAGCAGTACTTC.

The chain is built from TRBV6-1 and TRBJ1-2; 8 positions agree with TRBD1. The V and J ends lost 6 bases and 8 bases, in that order; junction bases with no gene match: 5. Germline V gives CDR1 MNHNS, CDR2 SASEGT. The CDR3 has 12 amino acids. CDR3 region: CASRRTGQGYTF. CDR3 bases: TGTGCCAGCAGGAGGACAGGGCAGGGCTACACCTTC.

This clonotype occurred a few times. V is TRBV5-1 and J is TRBJ2-1; TRBD1 might be the D (5 bases). V dropped 1 base and J dropped 10 bases, with 12 bases sitting between them. The CDR3 covers 13 residues. Per the germline V gene, CDR1 is SGHRS and CDR2 is YFSETQ. This chain's CDR3 is CASSLNAGPEQFF. The DNA for the CDR3 is TGCGCCAGCAGCTTGAATGCAGGGCCGGAGCAGTTCTTC.

The chain employs TRBV7-8 and TRBJ2-6; 7 bases align to TRBD1. This CDR3 is 18 amino acids long. V lost 2 bases, J lost 0 bases, and 7 bases stayed unmatched. The germline V gene encodes CDR1 SGHVS and CDR2 FQNEAQ. As DNA, the CDR3 is TGTGCCAGCAGCTTATCACGGACAGGCGGCTCTGGGGCCAACGTCCTGACTTTC. It is translated as CASSLSRTGGSGANVLTF.

This rearrangement joins TRBV20-1 to TRBJ2-7; D ambiguous. CDR3 length: 11 residues. Per germline, CDR1 DFQATT and CDR2 SNEGSKA (reference sequence). CDR3 in amino acids: CSRHRYWEQYF. The CDR3 nucleotides read TGCAGCAGACACCGCTACTGGGAGCAGTACTTC.

This chain connects TRBV27 to TRBJ1-1; D call uncertain. Trimming removed 5 bases from V and 0 bases from J, with 10 bases in between. Germline CDR1 is MNHEY and CDR2 is SMNVEV (reference sequence). The CDR3 runs to 14 residues. The CDR3 is CASSMVSVNTEAFF. CDR3 nucleotide sequence: TGTGCCAGCAGTATGGTTTCGGTGAACACTGAAGCTTTCTTT.

Regarding this clonotype: One end of the junction fails to match germline, which may point to a read error. CDR3 loop: CASGLVAGGDGYTF. CDR3 DNA: TGCGCCAGCGGCTTGGTCGCAGGGGGAGATGGCTACACCTTC. The chain combines TRBV5-1 with TRBJ1-2; 7 positions match TRBD1. CDR3 length: 14 residues. Germline loops: CDR1 SGHRS, CDR2 YFSETQ.

This clonotype came up many times. This chain joins TRBV5-1 and TRBJ2-1; D is undetermined. Germline V gene sequence: CDR1 SGHRS, CDR2 YFSETQ. The V and J ends lost 1 base and 4 bases respectively, with 12 bases between them. The CDR3 is 15 amino acids. CDR3 loop: CASSLIWSMYNEQFF. The CDR3 region has the DNA TGCGCCAGCAGCTTGATCTGGAGTATGTACAATGAGCAGTTCTTC.

This clonotype was observed at least ten times. This sequence joins TRBV5-1 and TRBJ2-7; D is possibly TRBD2 (5 bases). Trimming removed 0 bases from V and 0 bases from J, with 10 bases in between. CDR3 length: 15 amino acids. Germline lookup yields CDR1 SGHRS and CDR2 YFSETQ. CDR3 in amino acids: CASSLVGGYSYEQYF. The CDR3 nucleotides read TGCGCCAGCAGCTTGGTTGGAGGCTACTCCTACGAGCAGTACTTC.

This clonotype was detected ten times or more. V and J are TRBV5-1 and TRBJ1-1, with 9 bases lining up with TRBD1. This CDR3 region has 14 residues. V trimming: 6 bases; J trimming: 7 bases; junction bases outside the gene matches: 10. Germline CDR1 SGHRS, CDR2 YFSETQ. The CDR3 loop reads CASKQTGGGFEAFF. CDR3 DNA: TGCGCCAGCAAACAGACAGGGGGAGGATTTGAAGCTTTCTTT.

This rearrangement joins TRBV12-3 or TRBV12-4 to TRBJ1-1; the D is unclear. The germline V and J ends were trimmed by 11 bases and 1 base, with 17 bases remaining between them. The CDR3 spans 14 residues. In DNA form, the CDR3 reads TGTGCCCTCACTAAGTGGGGAGGGAACACTGAAGCTTTCTTT. It is translated as CALTKWGGNTEAFF.

This clonotype was detected a few times. A much larger clone lies one base from this, so it may be a read error. The rearrangement links TRBV7-9 to TRBJ2-5, with TRBD2 identical over 7 bases. There are 15 residues in the CDR3. In germline, CDR1 is SEHNR, CDR2 FQNEAQ (reference sequence). V lost 7 bases to trimming and J lost 5 bases; unmatched junction nucleotides: 13. The DNA of the CDR3 is TGTGCCAGCACGCCCAGCGGGGACCCAAGGGAGACCCAGTACTTC. Protein sequence: CASTPSGDPRETQYF.

The table lists this clonotype with many counts. The chain joins TRBV3-1 to TRBJ2-3; either TRBD1 or TRBD2 may fit D (5 bases each). This CDR3 has 16 amino acids. The germline V and J ends were trimmed by 0 bases and 3 bases, with 13 bases remaining between them. Per the germline V gene, CDR1 is LGHDT and CDR2 is YNNKEL (reference sequence). CDR3: CASSQDRRGGTDTQYF. In DNA, the CDR3 is TGTGCCAGCAGCCAAGATAGAAGGGGCGGGACAGATACGCAGTATTTT.